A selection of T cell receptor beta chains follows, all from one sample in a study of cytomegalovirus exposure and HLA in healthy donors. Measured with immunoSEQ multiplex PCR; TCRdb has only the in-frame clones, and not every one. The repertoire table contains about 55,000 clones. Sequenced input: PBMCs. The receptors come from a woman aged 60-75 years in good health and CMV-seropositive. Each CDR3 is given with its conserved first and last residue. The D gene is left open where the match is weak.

CDR3 DNA: TGTGCCAGCAGCGTAGGCCCGGTCTATGCGGGGGCCAACGTCCTGACTTTC
CDR3 protein: CASSVGPVYAGANVLTF
D gene: -
J gene: TRBJ2-6
V gene: TRBV9

CDR3 DNA: TGTGCCAGCAGCATACAGGGGGCAGACACTGAAGCTTTCTTT
CDR3 protein: CASSIQGADTEAFF
D gene: TRBD1
J gene: TRBJ1-1
V gene: TRBV9

CDR3 DNA: TGTGCCAGCTCACCAGGGACAGGGGGGTACGAGCAGTACTTC
CDR3 protein: CASSPGTGGYEQYF
D gene: TRBD1
J gene: TRBJ2-7
V gene: TRBV18

CDR3 DNA: TGCGCCAGCAGCTTGGAGGGGAAAGGCTACACCTTC
CDR3 protein: CASSLEGKGYTF
D gene: -
J gene: TRBJ1-2
V gene: TRBV5-1

CDR3 DNA: TGCAGCGCCAGAGGGACAGGGGCTTCTTACACTGAAGCTTTCTTT
CDR3 protein: CSARGTGASYTEAFF
D gene: TRBD1
J gene: TRBJ1-1
V gene: TRBV29-1

CDR3 DNA: TGCGCCAGCAGCCAAGATAGGCTAGCGGGGGATAGCTCCGACAATGAGCAGTTCTTC
CDR3 protein: CASSQDRLAGDSSDNEQFF
D gene: TRBD2
J gene: TRBJ2-1
V gene: TRBV4-1

CDR3 DNA: TGTGCCAGCAGCGGCGACGGGACAGCCATCGACAATGAGCAGTTCTTC
CDR3 protein: CASSGDGTAIDNEQFF
D gene: TRBD1
J gene: TRBJ2-1
V gene: TRBV5-6

CDR3 DNA: TGTGCCAGCAGCTACACCGCCGTAGCGGGGGTCTCCGAGCAGTACTTC
CDR3 protein: CASSYTAVAGVSEQYF
D gene: TRBD2
J gene: TRBJ2-7
V gene: TRBV7-9

CDR3 DNA: TGTGCTAGTGGTTTGACGGGACAGGGGGGCGAGCAGTACTTC
CDR3 protein: CASGLTGQGGEQYF
D gene: TRBD1
J gene: TRBJ2-7
V gene: TRBV12-5

CDR3 DNA: TGTGCTAGCAGCTTAGGACGCGGGGCGGGGGATACGCAGTATTTT
CDR3 protein: CASSLGRGAGDTQYF
D gene: -
J gene: TRBJ2-3
V gene: TRBV7-7

CDR3 DNA: TGTGCCAGCAGCCCGGGACTAGCCCCCCATGAGCAGTTCTTC
CDR3 protein: CASSPGLAPHEQFF
D gene: TRBD2
J gene: TRBJ2-1
V gene: TRBV7-2

CDR3 DNA: TGCGCCAGCAGCTTGGGTTCGCGGGGGGGCACAGATACGCAGTATTTT
CDR3 protein: CASSLGSRGGTDTQYF
D gene: TRBD2
J gene: TRBJ2-3
V gene: TRBV5-1

CDR3 DNA: TGCGCCAGCAGCTTGCTGGGGGACAGATCCTACGAGCAGTACTTC
CDR3 protein: CASSLLGDRSYEQYF
D gene: TRBD1
J gene: TRBJ2-7
V gene: TRBV5-1

CDR3 DNA: TGTGCCAGCAGCTCCCCTCTCGCGGGGGCCAGGAATGAGCAGTTCTTC
CDR3 protein: CASSSPLAGARNEQFF
D gene: -
J gene: TRBJ2-1
V gene: TRBV11-3

CDR3 DNA: TGTGCCAGCAGTTTAAACCTAGGAGGAAACACCATATATTTT
CDR3 protein: CASSLNLGGNTIYF
D gene: -
J gene: TRBJ1-3
V gene: TRBV28

CDR3 DNA: TGTGCCAGCAGCTTAGACTATATGGGGGGGACTGAGCAGTTCTTC
CDR3 protein: CASSLDYMGGTEQFF
D gene: TRBD2
J gene: TRBJ2-1
V gene: TRBV7-8

CDR3 DNA: TGTGCCAGCAGTTACACACAGGGGGCCACCGGGGAGCTGTTTTTT
CDR3 protein: CASSYTQGATGELFF
D gene: TRBD1
J gene: TRBJ2-2
V gene: TRBV6-5

CDR3 DNA: TGCAGTGCAAAAGCAGGAGATACGCAGTATTTT
CDR3 protein: CSAKAGDTQYF
D gene: -
J gene: TRBJ2-3
V gene: TRBV20-1

CDR3 DNA: TGTGCCATCAGTGGGACGGGACTAGCGGGGGTCGCGCAGTATTTT
CDR3 protein: CAISGTGLAGVAQYF
D gene: TRBD2
J gene: TRBJ2-3
V gene: TRBV10-3

CDR3 DNA: TGTGCCACCTCACCCGGGACAGGTAACAATCAGCCCCAGCATTTT
CDR3 protein: CATSPGTGNNQPQHF
D gene: TRBD1
J gene: TRBJ1-5
V gene: TRBV19

CDR3 DNA: TGTGCCAGCAGCCTCCCAAGCCCAGGGGGGAACACTGAAGCTTTCTTT
CDR3 protein: CASSLPSPGGNTEAFF
D gene: TRBD1
J gene: TRBJ1-1
V gene: TRBV7-8

CDR3 DNA: TGTGCCACCAGCAGACTAACAGGGTACTACACCTTC
CDR3 protein: CATSRLTGYYTF
D gene: -
J gene: TRBJ1-2
V gene: TRBV15

CDR3 DNA: TGCGCCAGCCGGACTAGCGGGGGTTACAGGACAGATACGCAGTATTTT
CDR3 protein: CASRTSGGYRTDTQYF
D gene: TRBD2
J gene: TRBJ2-3
V gene: TRBV23-1

CDR3 DNA: TGTGCCAGCGGGACAGGCACTGAAGCTTTCTTT
CDR3 protein: CASGTGTEAFF
D gene: TRBD1
J gene: TRBJ1-1
V gene: TRBV2

CDR3 DNA: TGCGCCAGCAGCTTGACAGGGGATCAGCCCCAGCATTTT
CDR3 protein: CASSLTGDQPQHF
D gene: TRBD1
J gene: TRBJ1-5
V gene: TRBV5-1

CDR3 DNA: TGTGCCAGCAGCTTAGCGCTGGGACAGGGGCGTTATGGCTACACCTTC
CDR3 protein: CASSLALGQGRYGYTF
D gene: TRBD1
J gene: TRBJ1-2
V gene: TRBV7-8

CDR3 DNA: TGTGCCAGCAGCTTAGACGGTTATGGCTACACCTTC
CDR3 protein: CASSLDGYGYTF
D gene: -
J gene: TRBJ1-2
V gene: TRBV7-9

CDR3 DNA: TGCAGCGTTGAGAAGGGACAGGGAGAGGAGGGCTACACCTTC
CDR3 protein: CSVEKGQGEEGYTF
D gene: TRBD1
J gene: TRBJ1-2
V gene: TRBV29-1

CDR3 DNA: TGCGCCAGCAGCCTAGGGACAGGGCTCGACAATGAGCAGTTCTTC
CDR3 protein: CASSLGTGLDNEQFF
D gene: TRBD1
J gene: TRBJ2-1
V gene: TRBV4-1

CDR3 DNA: TGCAGCGTTGAGGGGGCTACGTCGAGCTCCTACAATGAGCAGTTCTTC
CDR3 protein: CSVEGATSSSYNEQFF
D gene: -
J gene: TRBJ2-1
V gene: TRBV29-1

CDR3 DNA: TGTGCCAGTAGTGCCGGGACAGGCGGTCGAAGAGGCTACACCTTC
CDR3 protein: CASSAGTGGRRGYTF
D gene: TRBD1
J gene: TRBJ1-2
V gene: TRBV19

CDR3 DNA: TGTGCCAGCTCACCACCTATGGGGAGGGGCCACGAGCAGTACTTC
CDR3 protein: CASSPPMGRGHEQYF
D gene: TRBD2
J gene: TRBJ2-7
V gene: TRBV18

CDR3 DNA: TGTGCCAGCAGTTGGCTTGGACAGGGCGTTGGGGAGACCCAGTACTTC
CDR3 protein: CASSWLGQGVGETQYF
D gene: TRBD1
J gene: TRBJ2-5
V gene: TRBV6-5

CDR3 DNA: TGTGCCAGCAGCGCCAGGATCCGCCACGAGCAGTACTTC
CDR3 protein: CASSARIRHEQYF
D gene: -
J gene: TRBJ2-7
V gene: TRBV13

CDR3 DNA: TGCGCCAGCAGCCGCGGGAACACTGAAGCTTTCTTT
CDR3 protein: CASSRGNTEAFF
D gene: -
J gene: TRBJ1-1
V gene: TRBV4-3

CDR3 DNA: TGCGCCAGCAGCTTGATGGGGCAGGGCACCGGGGAGCTGTTTTTT
CDR3 protein: CASSLMGQGTGELFF
D gene: -
J gene: TRBJ2-2
V gene: TRBV5-1

CDR3 DNA: TGCAGCGTTGAACGACAGGCTAACCGTGAAGCTTTCTTT
CDR3 protein: CSVERQANREAFF
D gene: -
J gene: TRBJ1-1
V gene: TRBV29-1

CDR3 DNA: TGTGCCAGCAGACCAGGGCTCGCTAATGAAAAACTGTTTTTT
CDR3 protein: CASRPGLANEKLFF
D gene: -
J gene: TRBJ1-4
V gene: TRBV6-5

CDR3 DNA: TGTGCCAGTAGTATACAGGGGGCTACAGATACGCAGTATTTT
CDR3 protein: CASSIQGATDTQYF
D gene: TRBD1
J gene: TRBJ2-3
V gene: TRBV19

CDR3 DNA: TGCAGCGTTGCCCGACAGGGGTCGAACACTGAAGCTTTCTTT
CDR3 protein: CSVARQGSNTEAFF
D gene: TRBD1
J gene: TRBJ1-1
V gene: TRBV29-1

CDR3 DNA: TGTGCCAGCAGCTTAGGACACGGTACGAACACTGAAGCTTTCTTT
CDR3 protein: CASSLGHGTNTEAFF
D gene: -
J gene: TRBJ1-1
V gene: TRBV5-4

CDR3 DNA: TGCGCCAGCAGCCAAGGACTAGCGGGTCAAGAGACCCAGTACTTC
CDR3 protein: CASSQGLAGQETQYF
D gene: TRBD2
J gene: TRBJ2-5
V gene: TRBV4-1

CDR3 DNA: TGTGCCAGCAGCTCGAGATGGGACAGGGCACAAGATGGCTACACCTTC
CDR3 protein: CASSSRWDRAQDGYTF
D gene: TRBD1
J gene: TRBJ1-2
V gene: TRBV9